This TCR beta chain appears in the sequencing data of a study of T-cell memory formation after mild COVID-19. Study-wide background: TCR clusters showed largely donor specificity.

TCRdb used MiXCR to reprocess the 5' RACE reads, holding one entry per CDR3 protein. The table lists around 430,000 distinct CDR3 sequences, approximately 16% of them singletons, with about a fifth in the top ten. CDR1 SGHTA and CDR2 FQGNSA come from the germline V gene. There are 16 residues in the CDR3. Trimming took 0 bases from V and 7 from J, leaving 16 bases between them. Only a few counts were recorded for this clonotype. Its antigen remains unknown. Study-level results: Contracting CD4+ clones lay largely in CM and EM, with CD8+ ones residing in EMRA.

The chain uses TRBV7-2 and TRBJ2-1; maybe TRBD1 (6 bases). This TCR was recovered from a man younger than 35 who had mild COVID-19 (a few samples of this study predate the infection). Cell type and time point are not known. The sequencing sample was made of PBMCs or a T cell subset sorted from them (not recorded which). Here the CDR3 reads CASSLASDSPWNEQFF. The CDR3 DNA follows: TGTGCCAGCAGCTTAGCGTCGGACAGCCCTTGGAATGAGCAGTTCTTC. The variable domain in full, with the rest retrieved from reference TRBV7-2 and TRBJ2-1, is GAGVSQSPSNKVTEKGKDVELRCDPISGHTALYWYRQSLGQGLEFLIYFQGNSAPDKSGLPSDRFSAERTGGSVSTLTIQRTQQEDSAVYLCASSLASDSPWNEQFFGPGTRLTVL.